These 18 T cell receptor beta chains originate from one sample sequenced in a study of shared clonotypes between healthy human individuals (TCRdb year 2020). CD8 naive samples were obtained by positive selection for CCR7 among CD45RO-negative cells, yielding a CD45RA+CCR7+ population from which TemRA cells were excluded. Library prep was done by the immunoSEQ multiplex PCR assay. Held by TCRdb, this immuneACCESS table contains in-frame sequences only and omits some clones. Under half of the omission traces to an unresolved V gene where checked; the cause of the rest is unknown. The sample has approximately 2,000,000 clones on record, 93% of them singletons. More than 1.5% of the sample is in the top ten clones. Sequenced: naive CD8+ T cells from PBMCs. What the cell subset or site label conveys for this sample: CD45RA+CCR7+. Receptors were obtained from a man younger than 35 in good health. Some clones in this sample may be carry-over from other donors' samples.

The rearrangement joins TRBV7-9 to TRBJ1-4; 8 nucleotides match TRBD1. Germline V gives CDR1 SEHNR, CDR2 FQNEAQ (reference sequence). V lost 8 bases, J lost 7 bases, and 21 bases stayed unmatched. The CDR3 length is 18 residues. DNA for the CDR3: TGTGCCAGCGGGCCTGATTTATCGACGGACAGGGTGATTGAAAAACTGTTTTTT. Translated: CASGPDLSTDRVIEKLFF.

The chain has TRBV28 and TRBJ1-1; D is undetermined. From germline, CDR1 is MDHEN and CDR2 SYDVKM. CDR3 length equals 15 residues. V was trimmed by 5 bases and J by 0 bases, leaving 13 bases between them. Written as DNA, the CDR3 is TGTGCCAGCAGTCTCCGAGGAACTTTGAACACTGAAGCTTTCTTT. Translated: CASSLRGTLNTEAFF.

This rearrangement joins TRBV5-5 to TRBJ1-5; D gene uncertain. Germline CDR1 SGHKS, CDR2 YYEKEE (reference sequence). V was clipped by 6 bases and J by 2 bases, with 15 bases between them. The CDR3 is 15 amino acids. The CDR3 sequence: CASTLTGKGNQPQHF. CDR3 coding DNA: TGTGCCAGCACCCTGACGGGGAAGGGCAATCAGCCCCAGCATTTT.

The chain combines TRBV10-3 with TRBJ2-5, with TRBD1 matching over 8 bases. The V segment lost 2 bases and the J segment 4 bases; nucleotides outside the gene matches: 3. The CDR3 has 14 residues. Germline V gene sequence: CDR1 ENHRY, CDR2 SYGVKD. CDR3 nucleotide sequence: TGTGCCATCAGTGAGGGACAGGGCCTAGAGACCCAGTACTTC. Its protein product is CAISEGQGLETQYF.

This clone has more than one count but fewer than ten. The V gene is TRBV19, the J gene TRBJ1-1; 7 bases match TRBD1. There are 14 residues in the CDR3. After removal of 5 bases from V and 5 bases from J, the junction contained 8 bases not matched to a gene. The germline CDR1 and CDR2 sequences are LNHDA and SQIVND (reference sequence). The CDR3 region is CASSAPNRGTEAFF. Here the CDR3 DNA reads TGTGCCAGTAGTGCCCCTAACAGGGGAACTGAAGCTTTCTTT.

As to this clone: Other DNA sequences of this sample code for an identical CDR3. The CDR3 loop is CASGDRGAYEQYF. DNA of the CDR3: TGTGCCAGCGGGGACAGGGGGGCCTACGAGCAGTACTTC. The chain has TRBV19 and TRBJ2-7; 11 bases are shared with TRBD1. After removal of 9 bases from V and 2 bases from J, the junction contained 3 bases not matched to a gene. Per the germline V gene, CDR1 is LNHDA and CDR2 is SQIVND (reference sequence). The CDR3 is 13 residues long.

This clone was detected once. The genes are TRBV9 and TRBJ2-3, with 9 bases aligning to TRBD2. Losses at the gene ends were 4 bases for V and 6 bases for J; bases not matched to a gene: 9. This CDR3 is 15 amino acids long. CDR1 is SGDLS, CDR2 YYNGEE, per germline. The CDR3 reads CASSPIAGVADTQYF. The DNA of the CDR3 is TGTGCCAGCAGCCCAATAGCGGGAGTAGCGGATACGCAGTATTTT.

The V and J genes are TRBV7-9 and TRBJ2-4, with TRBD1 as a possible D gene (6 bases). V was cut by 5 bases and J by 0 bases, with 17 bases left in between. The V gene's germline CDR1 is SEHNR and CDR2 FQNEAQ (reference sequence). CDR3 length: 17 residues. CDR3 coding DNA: TGTGCCAGCAGCCTCAGCGGACAGAGACTAGCCAAAAACATTCAGTACTTC. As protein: CASSLSGQRLAKNIQYF.

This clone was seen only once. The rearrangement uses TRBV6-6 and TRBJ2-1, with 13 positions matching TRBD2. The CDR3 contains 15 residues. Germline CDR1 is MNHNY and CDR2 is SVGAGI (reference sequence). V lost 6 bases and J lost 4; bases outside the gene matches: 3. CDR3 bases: TGTGCCAGCAGCCCACTAGCGGGAGGGTACAATGAGCAGTTCTTC. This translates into CASSPLAGGYNEQFF.

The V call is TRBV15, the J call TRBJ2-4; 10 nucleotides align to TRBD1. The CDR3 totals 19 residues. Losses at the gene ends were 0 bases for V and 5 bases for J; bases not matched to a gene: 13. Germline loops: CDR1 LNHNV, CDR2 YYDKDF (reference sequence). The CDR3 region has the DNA TGTGCCACCAGCAGAGATTTCTGGGGCGACAGGGGGCGTGAAAACATTCAGTACTTC. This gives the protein CATSRDFWGDRGRENIQYF.

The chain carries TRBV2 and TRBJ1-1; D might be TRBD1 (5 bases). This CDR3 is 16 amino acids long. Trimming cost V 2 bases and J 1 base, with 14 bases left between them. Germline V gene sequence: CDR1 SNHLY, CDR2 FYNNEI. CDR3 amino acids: CASSEFIGGGNTEAFF. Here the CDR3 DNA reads TGTGCCAGCAGTGAATTCATTGGCGGGGGGAACACTGAAGCTTTCTTT.

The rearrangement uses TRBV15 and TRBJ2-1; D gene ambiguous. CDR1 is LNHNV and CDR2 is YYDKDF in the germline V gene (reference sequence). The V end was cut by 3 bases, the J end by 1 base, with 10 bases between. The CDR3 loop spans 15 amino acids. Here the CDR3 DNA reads TGTGCCACCAGCAGTACGCTAAGGTCCTACAATGAGCAGTTCTTC. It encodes CATSSTLRSYNEQFF.

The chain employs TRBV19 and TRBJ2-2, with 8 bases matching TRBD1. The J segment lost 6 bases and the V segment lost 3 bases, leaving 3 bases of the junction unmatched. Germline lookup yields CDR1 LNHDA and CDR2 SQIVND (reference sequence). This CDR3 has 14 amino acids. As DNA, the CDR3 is TGTGCCAGTAGTATGGACAGGGAGGCCGGGGAGCTGTTTTTT. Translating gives CASSMDREAGELFF.

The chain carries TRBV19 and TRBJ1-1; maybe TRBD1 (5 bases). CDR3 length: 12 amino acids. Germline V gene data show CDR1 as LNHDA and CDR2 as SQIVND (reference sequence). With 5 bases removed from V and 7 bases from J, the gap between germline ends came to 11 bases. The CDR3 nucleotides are TGTGCCAGTAGTCCGCGGGGGGTTGAAGCTTTCTTT. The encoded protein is CASSPRGVEAFF.

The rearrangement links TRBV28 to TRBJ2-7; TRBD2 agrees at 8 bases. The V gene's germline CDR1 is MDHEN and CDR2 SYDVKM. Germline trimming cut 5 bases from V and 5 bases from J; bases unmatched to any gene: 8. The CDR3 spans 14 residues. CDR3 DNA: TGTGCCAGCAGTCCCAGCGGGAGTACCGACGAGCAGTACTTC. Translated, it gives CASSPSGSTDEQYF.

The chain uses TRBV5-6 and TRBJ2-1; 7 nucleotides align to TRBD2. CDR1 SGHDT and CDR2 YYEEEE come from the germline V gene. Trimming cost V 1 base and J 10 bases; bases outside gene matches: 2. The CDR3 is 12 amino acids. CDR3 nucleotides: TGTGCCAGCAGCTTGCCGGGGGGAGAGCAGTTCTTC. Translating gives CASSLPGGEQFF.

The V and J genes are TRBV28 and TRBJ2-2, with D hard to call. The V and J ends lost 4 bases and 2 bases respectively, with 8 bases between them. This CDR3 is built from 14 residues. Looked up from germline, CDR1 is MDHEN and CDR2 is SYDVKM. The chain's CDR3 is CASSYRRNTGELFF. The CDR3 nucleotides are TGTGCCAGCAGTTACCGGAGAAACACCGGGGAGCTGTTTTTT.

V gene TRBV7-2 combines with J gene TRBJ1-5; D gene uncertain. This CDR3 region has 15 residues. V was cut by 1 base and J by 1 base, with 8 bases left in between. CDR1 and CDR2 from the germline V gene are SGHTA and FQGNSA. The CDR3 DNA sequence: TGTGCCAGCAGCTTAGTCCCCAGAAGCAATCAGCCCCAGCATTTT. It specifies CASSLVPRSNQPQHF.